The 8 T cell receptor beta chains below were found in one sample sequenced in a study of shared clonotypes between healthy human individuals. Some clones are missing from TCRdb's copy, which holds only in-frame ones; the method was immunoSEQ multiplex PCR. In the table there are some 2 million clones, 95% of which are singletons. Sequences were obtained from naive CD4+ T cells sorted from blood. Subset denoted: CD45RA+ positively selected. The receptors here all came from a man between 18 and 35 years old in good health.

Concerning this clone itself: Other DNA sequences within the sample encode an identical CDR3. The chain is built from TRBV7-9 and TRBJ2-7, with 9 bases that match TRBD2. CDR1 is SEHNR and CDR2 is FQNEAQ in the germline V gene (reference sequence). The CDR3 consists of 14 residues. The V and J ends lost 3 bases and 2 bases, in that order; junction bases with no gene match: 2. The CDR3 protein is CASSFSGGPYEQYF. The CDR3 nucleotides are TGTGCCAGCAGCTTTAGCGGGGGACCCTACGAGCAGTACTTC.

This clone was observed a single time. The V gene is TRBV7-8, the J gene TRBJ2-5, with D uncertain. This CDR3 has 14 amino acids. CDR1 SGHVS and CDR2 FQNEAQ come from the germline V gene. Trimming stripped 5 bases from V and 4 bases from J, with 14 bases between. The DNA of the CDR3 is TGTGCCAGCAGCATAGGGCCGAGCAGAGAGACCCAGTACTTC. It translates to CASSIGPSRETQYF.

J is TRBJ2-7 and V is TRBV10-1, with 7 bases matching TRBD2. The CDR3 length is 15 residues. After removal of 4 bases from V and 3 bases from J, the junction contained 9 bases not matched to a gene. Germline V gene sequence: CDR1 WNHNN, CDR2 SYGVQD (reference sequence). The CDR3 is CASSVTREDLYEQYF. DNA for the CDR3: TGCGCCAGCAGTGTTACCCGGGAGGACCTCTACGAGCAGTACTTC.

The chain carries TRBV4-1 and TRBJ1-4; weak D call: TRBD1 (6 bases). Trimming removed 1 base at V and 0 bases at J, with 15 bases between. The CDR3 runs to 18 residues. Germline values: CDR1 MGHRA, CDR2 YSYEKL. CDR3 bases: TGCGCCAGCAGCCAAGGTGGGGGGACAAAGGCAACTAATGAAAAACTGTTTTTT. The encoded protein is CASSQGGGTKATNEKLFF.

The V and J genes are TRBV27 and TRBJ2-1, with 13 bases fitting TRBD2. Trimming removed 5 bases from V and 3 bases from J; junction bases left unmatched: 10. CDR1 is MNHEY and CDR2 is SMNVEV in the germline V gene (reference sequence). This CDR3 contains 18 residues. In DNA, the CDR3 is TGTGCCAGCAGTATATACGGGACTAGCGGGACTATCTACAATGAGCAGTTCTTC. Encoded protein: CASSIYGTSGTIYNEQFF.

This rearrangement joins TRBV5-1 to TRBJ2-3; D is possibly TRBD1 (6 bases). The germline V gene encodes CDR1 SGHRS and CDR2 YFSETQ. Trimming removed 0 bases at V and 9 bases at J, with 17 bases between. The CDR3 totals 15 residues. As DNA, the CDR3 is TGCGCCAGCAGCTTGGTACAGGGCTCAGGGGCCACGCAGTATTTT. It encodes CASSLVQGSGATQYF. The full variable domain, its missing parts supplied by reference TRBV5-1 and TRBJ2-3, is KAGVTQTPRYLIKTRGQQVTLSCSPISGHRSVSWYQQTPGQGLQFLFEYFSETQRNKGNFPGRFSGRQFSNSRSEMNVSTLELGDSALYLCASSLVQGSGATQYFGPGTRLTVL.

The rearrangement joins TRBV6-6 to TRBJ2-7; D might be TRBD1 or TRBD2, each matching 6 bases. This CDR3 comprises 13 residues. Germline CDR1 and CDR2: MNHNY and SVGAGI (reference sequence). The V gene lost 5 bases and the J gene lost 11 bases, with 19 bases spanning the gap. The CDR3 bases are TGTGCCAGCAGTAAGGGCTTTGGAGGGGGAGAGTACTTC. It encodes CASSKGFGGGEYF.

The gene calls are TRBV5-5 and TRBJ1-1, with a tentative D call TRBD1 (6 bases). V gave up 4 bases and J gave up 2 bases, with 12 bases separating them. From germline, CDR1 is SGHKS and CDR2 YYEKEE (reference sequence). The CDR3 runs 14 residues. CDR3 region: CASSLDRTNTEAFF. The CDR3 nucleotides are TGTGCCAGCAGCCTCGACAGGACTAACACTGAAGCTTTCTTT.